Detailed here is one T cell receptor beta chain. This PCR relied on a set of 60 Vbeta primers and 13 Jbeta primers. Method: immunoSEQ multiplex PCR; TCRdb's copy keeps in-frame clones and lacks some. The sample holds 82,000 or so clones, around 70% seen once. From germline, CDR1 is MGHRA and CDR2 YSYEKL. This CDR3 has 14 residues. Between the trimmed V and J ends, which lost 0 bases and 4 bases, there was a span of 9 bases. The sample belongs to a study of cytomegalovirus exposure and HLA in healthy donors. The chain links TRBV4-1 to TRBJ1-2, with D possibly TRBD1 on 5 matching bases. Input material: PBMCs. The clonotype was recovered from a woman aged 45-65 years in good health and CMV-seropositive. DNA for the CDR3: TGCGCCAGCAGCCAAGAAGTGACAGCCTATGGCTACACCTTC. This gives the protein CASSQEVTAYGYTF.